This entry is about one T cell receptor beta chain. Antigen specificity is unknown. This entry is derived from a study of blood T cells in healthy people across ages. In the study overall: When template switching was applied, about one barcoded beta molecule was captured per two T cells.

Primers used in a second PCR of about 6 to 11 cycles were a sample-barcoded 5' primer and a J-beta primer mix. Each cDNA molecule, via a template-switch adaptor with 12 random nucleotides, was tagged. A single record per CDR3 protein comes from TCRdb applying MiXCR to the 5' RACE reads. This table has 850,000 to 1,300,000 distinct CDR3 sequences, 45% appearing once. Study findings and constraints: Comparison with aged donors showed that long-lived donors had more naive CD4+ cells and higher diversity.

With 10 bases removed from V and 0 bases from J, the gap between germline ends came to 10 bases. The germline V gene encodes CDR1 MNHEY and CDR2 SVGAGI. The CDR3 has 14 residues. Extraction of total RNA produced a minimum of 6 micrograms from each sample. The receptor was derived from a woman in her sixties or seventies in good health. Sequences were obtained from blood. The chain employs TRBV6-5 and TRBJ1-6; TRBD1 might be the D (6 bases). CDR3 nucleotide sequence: TGTGCCACCACAGGGAGCTCCTATAATTCACCCCTCCACTTT. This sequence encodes CATTGSSYNSPLHF.